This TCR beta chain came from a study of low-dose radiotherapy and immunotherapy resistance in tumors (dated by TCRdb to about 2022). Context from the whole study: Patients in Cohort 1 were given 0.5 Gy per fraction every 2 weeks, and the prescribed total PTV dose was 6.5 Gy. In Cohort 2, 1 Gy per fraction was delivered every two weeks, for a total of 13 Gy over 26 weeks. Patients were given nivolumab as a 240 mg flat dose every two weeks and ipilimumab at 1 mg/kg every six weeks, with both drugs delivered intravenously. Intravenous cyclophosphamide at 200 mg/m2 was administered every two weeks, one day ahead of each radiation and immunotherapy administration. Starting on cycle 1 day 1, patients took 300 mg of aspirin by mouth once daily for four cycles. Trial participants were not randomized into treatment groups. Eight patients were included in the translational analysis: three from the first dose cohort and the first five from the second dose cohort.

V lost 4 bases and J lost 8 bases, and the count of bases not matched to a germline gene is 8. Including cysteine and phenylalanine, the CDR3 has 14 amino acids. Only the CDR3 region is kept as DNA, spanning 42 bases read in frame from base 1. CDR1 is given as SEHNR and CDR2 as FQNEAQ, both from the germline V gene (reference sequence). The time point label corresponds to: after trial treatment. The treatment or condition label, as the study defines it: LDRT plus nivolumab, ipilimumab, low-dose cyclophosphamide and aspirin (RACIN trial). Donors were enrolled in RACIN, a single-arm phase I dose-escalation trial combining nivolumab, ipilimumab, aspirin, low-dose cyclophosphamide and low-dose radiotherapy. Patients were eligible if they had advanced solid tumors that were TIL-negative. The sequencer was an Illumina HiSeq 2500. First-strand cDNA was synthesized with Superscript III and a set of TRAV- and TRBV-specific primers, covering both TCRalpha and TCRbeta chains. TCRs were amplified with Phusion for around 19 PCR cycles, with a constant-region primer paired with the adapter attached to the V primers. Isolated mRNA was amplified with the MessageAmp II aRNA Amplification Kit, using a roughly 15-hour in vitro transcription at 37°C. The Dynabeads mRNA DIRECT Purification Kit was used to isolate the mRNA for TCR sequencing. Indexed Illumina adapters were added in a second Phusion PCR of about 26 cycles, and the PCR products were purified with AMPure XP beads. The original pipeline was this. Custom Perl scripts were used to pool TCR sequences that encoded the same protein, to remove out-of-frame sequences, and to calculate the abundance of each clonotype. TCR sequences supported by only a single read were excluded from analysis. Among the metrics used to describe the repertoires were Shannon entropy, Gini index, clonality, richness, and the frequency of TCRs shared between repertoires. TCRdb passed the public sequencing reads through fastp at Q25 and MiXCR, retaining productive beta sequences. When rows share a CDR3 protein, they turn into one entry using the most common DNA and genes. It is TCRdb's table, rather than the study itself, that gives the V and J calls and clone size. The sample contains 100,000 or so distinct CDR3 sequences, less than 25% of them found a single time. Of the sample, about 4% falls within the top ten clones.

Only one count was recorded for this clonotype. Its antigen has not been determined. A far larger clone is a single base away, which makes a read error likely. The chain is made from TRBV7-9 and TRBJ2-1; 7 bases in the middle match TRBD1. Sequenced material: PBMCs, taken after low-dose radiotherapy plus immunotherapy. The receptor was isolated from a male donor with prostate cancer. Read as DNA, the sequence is TGTGCCAGCAGCTCAGGGGGAAGGAGCGATGAGCAGTTCTTC. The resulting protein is CASSSGGRSDEQFF.